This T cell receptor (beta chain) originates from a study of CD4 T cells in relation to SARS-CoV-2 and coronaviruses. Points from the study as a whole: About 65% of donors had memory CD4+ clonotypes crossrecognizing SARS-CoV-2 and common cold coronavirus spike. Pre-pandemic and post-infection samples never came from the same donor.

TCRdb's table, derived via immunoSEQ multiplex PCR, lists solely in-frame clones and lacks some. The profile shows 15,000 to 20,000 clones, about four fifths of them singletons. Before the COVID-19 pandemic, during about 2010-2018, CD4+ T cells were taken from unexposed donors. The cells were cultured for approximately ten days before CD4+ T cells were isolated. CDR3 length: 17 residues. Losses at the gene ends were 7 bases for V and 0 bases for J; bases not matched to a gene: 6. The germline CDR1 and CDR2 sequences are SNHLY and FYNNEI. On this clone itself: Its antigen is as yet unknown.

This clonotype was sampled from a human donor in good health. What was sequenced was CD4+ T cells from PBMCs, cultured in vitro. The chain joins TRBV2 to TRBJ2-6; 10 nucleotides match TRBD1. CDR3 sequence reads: CASTGTGVRSGANVLTF. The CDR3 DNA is TGTGCCAGCACTGGGACAGGGGTCCGCTCTGGGGCCAACGTCCTGACTTTC.